The entry below gives a single T cell receptor (beta chain) sequence along with its context. These data come from a study of OX40 agonist ivuxolimab in advanced cancers. Measured with immunoSEQ multiplex PCR; TCRdb has only the in-frame clones, and not every one. The sample carries approximately 74,000 clones, around 80% recorded once. V gave up 8 bases and J gave up 6 bases; unmatched junction bases: 7. The CDR3 loop spans 13 amino acids. The germline V gene encodes CDR1 MDHEN and CDR2 SYDVKM. The receptor comes from an adult with an advanced solid tumor such as melanoma, head and neck, liver or kidney cancer. The sample here was CD4+ or CD8+ T cells sorted from blood, taken in a trial of the OX40 agonist ivuxolimab. The V gene is TRBV28, the J gene TRBJ1-2; 9 nucleotides agree with TRBD1. DNA for the CDR3: TGTGCCAGCGGGGACAGGGAGAGAAATGGCTACACCTTC. This codes for CASGDRERNGYTF.